A single T cell receptor beta chain is shown here with its context. Its antigen is unidentified. TCRdb reanalysed the reads using MiXCR and keeps one entry per CDR3 protein. The sample carries approximately 220,000 distinct CDR3 sequences, around 35% recorded once. This CDR3 comprises 17 residues. V was clipped by 5 bases and J by 5 bases; unmatched bases: 14. Looked up from germline, CDR1 is MDHEN and CDR2 is SYDVKM. These data come from a study of T cell repertoires in cytomegalovirus infection. Study-wide results and caveats: The cumulative frequency of public TCR beta families distinguished individuals who carried CMV together with the relevant HLA.

This chain uses TRBV28 with TRBJ2-1; 8 nucleotides line up with TRBD1. The sequence derives from a human donor in good health (CMV status not recorded). Some clones in this sample may be carry-over from other donors' samples. Material: CD8+ T cells from cultured PBMCs, obtained from culture after CMV antigen stimulation. The CDR3 nucleotides are TGTGCCAGCAGTGACAGGGGACTCCGTAGCTATGACAATGAGCAGTTCTTC. Protein sequence: CASSDRGLRSYDNEQFF.